Following are 28 T cell receptor beta chains from one sample sequenced in a study of shared clonotypes between healthy human individuals. CD45RO-negative cells were positively selected for CCR7, leaving out terminally differentiated effector memory CD45RA+ cells. Some clones are missing from TCRdb's copy, which holds only in-frame ones; the method was immunoSEQ multiplex PCR. Of about 2 million clones listed, less than 95% are singletons. Sample: naive CD8+ T cells sorted from blood. These receptor sequences come from a man aged 18 to 29 in good health.

The V and J genes are TRBV6-6 and TRBJ1-2; no clear D. Germline V gene data show CDR1 as MNHNY and CDR2 as SVGAGI (reference sequence). This CDR3 comprises 14 residues. Trimming removed 6 bases from V and 3 bases from J, with 14 bases in between. CDR3 DNA sequence: TGTGCCAGCAGCCCGATCCAATTTCACTATGGCTACACCTTC. Translating it yields CASSPIQFHYGYTF.

This rearrangement joins TRBV11-2 to TRBJ2-7; D not certain. V was pared by 2 bases and J by 0 bases, with 8 bases between. The CDR3 consists of 14 residues. Germline V gene lookup returns CDR1 SGHAT and CDR2 FQNNGV. The CDR3 sequence: CASSLLTTSYEQYF. The CDR3 bases are TGTGCCAGCAGCTTACTGACAACCTCCTACGAGCAGTACTTC.

With respect to this clone: In the same sample, other DNA sequences code for this CDR3. The chain carries TRBV11-2 and TRBJ2-7; unclear D gene. V lost 1 base, J lost 6 bases, and 4 bases lay in between. The V gene's germline CDR1 is SGHAT and CDR2 FQNNGV. The CDR3 runs 11 residues. Here the CDR3 DNA reads TGTGCCAGCAGCTTAGGATCCGAGCAGTACTTC. It is translated as CASSLGSEQYF. The variable domain in full, completed from reference TRBV11-2 and TRBJ2-7, reads EAGVAQSPRYKIIEKRQSVAFWCNPISGHATLYWYQQILGQGPKLLIQFQNNGVVDDSQLPKDRFSAERLKGVDSTLKIQPAKLEDSAVYLCASSLGSEQYFGPGTRLTVT.

V and J are TRBV4-3 and TRBJ2-1; D could derive from TRBD1 or TRBD2 (5 bases each). The V and J ends lost 1 base and 8 bases respectively, with 9 bases between them. CDR1 LGHNA and CDR2 YSLEER come from the germline V gene. The CDR3 is 13 amino acids. This CDR3 is CASSQGRGDEQFF. CDR3 DNA: TGCGCCAGCAGCCAAGGTCGAGGGGATGAGCAGTTCTTC.

V is TRBV19 and J is TRBJ1-5; no clear D gene. The CDR3 loop spans 15 amino acids. Germline assignment: CDR1 LNHDA and CDR2 SQIVND (reference sequence). V was clipped by 3 bases and J by 2 bases, with 11 bases between them. This CDR3 reads CASSMVGWGNQPQHF. CDR3 nucleotide sequence: TGTGCCAGTAGTATGGTAGGGTGGGGCAATCAGCCCCAGCATTTT.

This clone was picked up a small number of times. The rearrangement joins TRBV30 to TRBJ2-5; D uncertain. Germline CDR1 GTSNPN, CDR2 SVGIG (reference sequence). The CDR3 is 14 residues long. The CDR3 DNA is TGTGGAGTCAAGAGCCCTCGATGGGGAGAGACCCAGTACTTC. It translates to CGVKSPRWGETQYF. The full variable domain, its missing parts supplied by reference TRBV30 and TRBJ2-5, is SQTIHQWPATLVQPVGSPLSLECTVEGTSNPNLYWYRQAAGRGLQLLFYSVGIGQISSEVPQNLSASRPQDRQFILSSKKLLLSDSGFYLCGVKSPRWGETQYFGPGTRLLVL.

This rearrangement joins TRBV9 to TRBJ1-5; D is uncertain. This CDR3 region has 14 residues. V lost 0 bases to trimming and J lost 8 bases, with 12 bases between them. Per the germline V gene, CDR1 is SGDLS and CDR2 is YYNGEE. CDR3 region: CASSVDGLGEPQHF. DNA for the CDR3: TGTGCCAGCAGCGTAGACGGGCTCGGGGAGCCCCAGCATTTT. The entire variable domain, with the rest obtained from reference TRBV9 and TRBJ1-5, is as follows: DSGVTQTPKHLITATGQRVTLRCSPRSGDLSVYWYQQSLDQGLQFLIQYYNGEERAKGNILERFSAQQFPDLHSELNLSSLELGDSALYFCASSVDGLGEPQHFGDGTRLSIL.

V gene TRBV5-6 combines with J gene TRBJ2-7; 8 bases are a match to TRBD1. Germline assignment: CDR1 SGHDT and CDR2 YYEEEE. V lost 0 bases, J lost 6 bases, and 5 bases stayed unmatched. The CDR3 is 14 amino acids. The DNA of the CDR3 is TGTGCCAGCAGCTTGGGCAGGGGGCCCCTCGAGCAGTACTTC. Amino acid sequence: CASSLGRGPLEQYF.

The CDR3 loop reads CASSFGQGVHEQYF. The CDR3 nucleotides are TGTGCCAGCAGTTTCGGGCAGGGCGTCCACGAGCAGTACTTC. This rearrangement joins TRBV28 to TRBJ2-7, with D tentatively TRBD1 (5 bases). The V and J ends lost 3 bases and 5 bases respectively, with 14 bases between them. This CDR3 spans 14 amino acids. CDR1 is MDHEN and CDR2 is SYDVKM in the germline V gene. Looking up the rest from reference TRBV28 and TRBJ2-7 gives the full variable domain: DVKVTQSSRYLVKRTGEKVFLECVQDMDHENMFWYRQDPGLGLRLIYFSYDVKMKEKGDIPEGYSVSREKKERFSLILESASTNQTSMYLCASSFGQGVHEQYFGPGTRLTVT.

The chain couples TRBV4-3 to TRBJ1-1; TRBD1 might be the D (6 bases). Trimming removed 4 bases from V and 6 bases from J, with 18 bases in between. The CDR3 runs 15 residues. Per germline, CDR1 LGHNA and CDR2 YSLEER. The CDR3 loop reads CASSPYGAGVAEAFF. The DNA of the CDR3 is TGCGCCAGCAGCCCCTACGGGGCAGGGGTTGCTGAAGCTTTCTTT.

The chain carries TRBV5-1 and TRBJ2-6; D not certain. Trimming removed 2 bases at V and 0 bases at J, with 6 bases between. Germline-derived CDR1 and CDR2 are SGHRS and YFSETQ. This CDR3 has 15 residues. In DNA form, the CDR3 reads TGCGCCAGCAGCTTACATCTCTCTGGGGCCAACGTCCTGACTTTC. It translates to CASSLHLSGANVLTF.

The gene calls are TRBV15 and TRBJ2-7; 8 positions match TRBD1. The junction had 10 bases not matched to a gene; V was cut back by 3 bases and J by 6 bases. The CDR3 covers 15 residues. Germline assignment: CDR1 LNHNV and CDR2 YYDKDF (reference sequence). The CDR3 DNA follows: TGTGCCACCAGCAGTACAGACAGGGGTCAGGGCGAGCAGTACTTC. Translating gives CATSSTDRGQGEQYF.

This clone was observed once. This chain joins TRBV7-8 and TRBJ2-7, with D unclear. The V end lost 0 bases, the J end lost 0 bases, and 9 bases lay between the germline ends. The germline V gene encodes CDR1 SGHVS and CDR2 FQNEAQ. The CDR3 loop spans 15 amino acids. The CDR3 region is CASSLAEIPSYEQYF. In nucleotides, the CDR3 is TGTGCCAGCAGCTTAGCCGAAATCCCCTCCTACGAGCAGTACTTC.

This clone came up once. The genes are TRBV7-9 and TRBJ1-4, with D uncertain. There are 12 residues in the CDR3. The germline V gene has CDR1 SEHNR and CDR2 FQNEAQ (reference sequence). V lost 5 bases, J lost 8 bases, and 9 bases lay in between. The CDR3: CASSHSSEKLFF. CDR3 nucleotides: TGTGCCAGCAGCCATTCGTCCGAAAAACTGTTTTTT.

The chain is built from TRBV2 and TRBJ1-5; D is ambiguous. Germline V gene lookup returns CDR1 SNHLY and CDR2 FYNNEI. The CDR3 length is 15 residues. With 3 bases removed from V and 3 bases from J, the gap between germline ends came to 12 bases. The CDR3 sequence is CASSDAETFNQPQHF. The CDR3 DNA reads as TGTGCCAGCAGTGATGCGGAGACCTTCAATCAGCCCCAGCATTTT.

The chain uses TRBV7-8 and TRBJ2-5; no definite D call. The V gene's germline CDR1 is SGHVS and CDR2 FQNEAQ. CDR3 size: 12 residues. With 3 bases removed from V and 5 bases from J, the gap between germline ends came to 7 bases. CDR3 sequence: CASSFFVETQYF. The CDR3 DNA follows: TGTGCCAGCAGCTTCTTCGTGGAGACCCAGTACTTC. Full variable domain (missing parts from reference TRBV7-8 and TRBJ2-5): GAGVSQSPRYKVAKRGQDVALRCDPISGHVSLFWYQQALGQGPEFLTYFQNEAQLDKSGLPSDRFFAERPEGSVSTLKIQRTQQEDSAVYLCASSFFVETQYFGPGTRLLVL.

Of note for this clone: Additional DNA sequences in this sample encode the identical CDR3. V gene TRBV30 combines with J gene TRBJ2-5; D is undetermined. Germline V lookup: CDR1 GTSNPN, CDR2 SVGIG (reference sequence). The CDR3 is 12 residues long. Trimming left V 0 bases short and J 5 bases short, with 7 bases between. CDR3 sequence (DNA): TGTGCCTGGAGTGTACTGGGGGAGACCCAGTACTTC. Protein product: CAWSVLGETQYF.

The V gene is TRBV4-3, the J gene TRBJ2-5, with TRBD1 identical over 9 bases. The DNA end favors TRBJ2-7, so the J call may be wrong. The length of the CDR3 is 17 residues. Germline V gives CDR1 LGHNA, CDR2 YSLEER. This CDR3 reads CASSHSMLGTGTYEQYF. The CDR3 coding sequence is TGCGCCAGCAGCCATTCAATGCTAGGGACAGGGACCTACGAGCAGTACTTC.

This clone was counted a single time. V and J are TRBV19 and TRBJ2-2; weak D call: TRBD1 (5 bases). Looked up from germline, CDR1 is LNHDA and CDR2 is SQIVND (reference sequence). The CDR3 sequence is 13 residues long. V lost 6 bases to trimming and J lost 5 bases, with 10 bases between them. The CDR3 DNA is TGTGCCAGTAGAATCTCAGGGACCGGGGAGCTGTTTTTT. It translates to CASRISGTGELFF. The full variable domain, rest sourced from reference TRBV19 and TRBJ2-2, is DGGITQSPKYLFRKEGQNVTLSCEQNLNHDAMYWYRQDPGQGLRLIYYSQIVNDFQKGDIAEGYSVSREKKESFPLTVTSAQKNPTAFYLCASRISGTGELFFGEGSRLTVL.

J is TRBJ2-3 and V is TRBV13; 12 bases agree with TRBD2. The CDR3 length is 15 residues. V trimming: 4 bases; J trimming: 1 base; junction bases outside the gene matches: 0. Per the germline V gene, CDR1 is PRHDT and CDR2 is FYEKMQ (reference sequence). CDR3 in DNA: TGTGCCAGCAGCTGGACTAGCGGGGGCACAGATACGCAGTATTTT. It codes for CASSWTSGGTDTQYF.

The chain links TRBV11-3 to TRBJ2-7; 13 positions agree with TRBD2. Germline V CDR1 and CDR2: SGHNT, YENEEA. This CDR3 has 18 amino acids. V shed 4 bases and J 4 bases; nucleotides not matched to a gene: 13. The CDR3 protein is CASSSLFGLAGAEYEQYF. The CDR3 coding sequence is TGTGCCAGCAGCTCTCTCTTCGGACTAGCGGGGGCGGAATACGAGCAGTACTTC.

The V call is TRBV6-6, the J call TRBJ2-4; D is uncertain. The CDR3 has 12 amino acids. Trimming removed 2 bases from V and 7 bases from J, with 6 bases in between. The V gene's germline CDR1 is MNHNY and CDR2 SVGAGI (reference sequence). CDR3 bases: TGTGCCAGCAGTTACGACGGGAACATTCAGTACTTC. Residues: CASSYDGNIQYF.

The rearrangement links TRBV27 to TRBJ2-1; the match to TRBD2 covers 14 bases. The CDR3 loop spans 13 amino acids. Looked up from germline, CDR1 is MNHEY and CDR2 is SMNVEV (reference sequence). The J segment lost 9 bases and the V segment lost 8 bases, leaving 3 bases of the junction unmatched. CDR3 in amino acids: CASGTSGGIEQFF. CDR3 bases: TGTGCCAGCGGGACTAGCGGGGGCATTGAGCAGTTCTTC.

With respect to this clone: The sample holds other DNA sequences that translate to the same CDR3. Here the CDR3 reads CASSLSAGPYNEQFF. CDR3 DNA sequence: TGTGCCAGCAGTTTATCGGCGGGTCCCTACAATGAGCAGTTCTTC. V is TRBV27 and J is TRBJ2-1; TRBD2 is a possible D gene (5 bases). Germline V gene sequence: CDR1 MNHEY, CDR2 SMNVEV (reference sequence). V was shortened by 0 bases and J by 2 bases, with 8 bases between the two germline ends. The length of the CDR3 is 15 residues.

The V call is TRBV4-1, the J call TRBJ2-1; no clear D. The CDR3 spans 14 residues. CDR1 MGHRA and CDR2 YSYEKL come from the germline V gene. Trimming cost V 5 bases and J 8 bases, with 16 bases left between them. The DNA for the CDR3 is TGCGCCAGCAGCTATACGTCCGGCGGCGATGAGCAGTTCTTC. Residues: CASSYTSGGDEQFF.

V is TRBV9 and J is TRBJ2-1; TRBD1 is a possible D gene (5 bases). This CDR3 is built from 15 residues. The V end was cut by 4 bases, the J end by 6 bases, with 17 bases between. CDR1 and CDR2 from the germline V gene are SGDLS and YYNGEE. The CDR3 is CASSFSWGHGNEQFF. The CDR3 DNA sequence: TGTGCCAGCAGCTTTTCCTGGGGCCACGGCAATGAGCAGTTCTTC.

This chain uses TRBV7-9 with TRBJ2-5; 12 positions match TRBD2. There are 15 residues in the CDR3. V shed 5 bases, J shed 5 bases, and the junction held 6 bases outside the gene matches. Germline V gene sequence: CDR1 SEHNR, CDR2 FQNEAQ (reference sequence). For the CDR3, the DNA is TGTGCCAGCAGCGCTAGCGGGGGGGACAGGGAGACCCAGTACTTC. This gives the protein CASSASGGDRETQYF.

V usage is TRBV7-8 and J usage is TRBJ1-5; the D gene is possibly TRBD1 (6 bases). V lost 0 bases, J lost 7 bases, and 19 bases lay in between. CDR1 is SGHVS and CDR2 is FQNEAQ in the germline V gene. The CDR3 has 17 amino acids. The CDR3 DNA sequence: TGTGCCAGCAGCTTAGCAGGGGGAGGAGGGGCGTTCCAGCCCCAGCATTTT. Translating it yields CASSLAGGGGAFQPQHF.